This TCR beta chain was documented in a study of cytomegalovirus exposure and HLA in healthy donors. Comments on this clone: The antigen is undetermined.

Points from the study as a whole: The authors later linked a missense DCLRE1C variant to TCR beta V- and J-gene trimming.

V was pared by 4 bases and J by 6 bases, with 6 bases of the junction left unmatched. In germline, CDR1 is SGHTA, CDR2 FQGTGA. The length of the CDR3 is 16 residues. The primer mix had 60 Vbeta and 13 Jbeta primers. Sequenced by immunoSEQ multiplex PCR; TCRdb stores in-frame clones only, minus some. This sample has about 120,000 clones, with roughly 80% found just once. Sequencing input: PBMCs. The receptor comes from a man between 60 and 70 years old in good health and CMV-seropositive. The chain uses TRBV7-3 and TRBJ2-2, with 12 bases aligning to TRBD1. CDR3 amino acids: CASSSRDRGQAGELFF. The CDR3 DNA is TGTGCCAGCAGCTCCCGGGACAGGGGGCAGGCCGGGGAGCTGTTTTTT.